A selection of T cell receptor beta chains follows, all from one sample in a study of T cell repertoires in cytomegalovirus infection. TCRdb passed the reads through MiXCR, listing each CDR3 protein once. The table includes approximately 140,000 distinct CDR3 sequences, approximately 5.9% detected once. The specimen sequenced was PBMCs. The receptors here all came from a human donor in good health (CMV status not recorded). Some clones in this sample may be carry-over from other donors' samples. Both conserved end residues are part of each CDR3. Fields, in order: J gene, V gene, clone size, D gene, CDR3 protein, CDR3 DNA. A D gene is named only where the DNA matches it firmly. Size is stated for part of the rows, as once, few or many counts, or as a class when the clone is expanded.

TRBJ2-7,TRBV7-2,many,TRBD1,CASSLRQGTWTYEQYF,TGTGCCAGCAGCCTCCGACAGGGGACCTGGACCTACGAGCAGTACTTC
TRBJ2-5,TRBV7-2,many,TRBD2,CASSLQSGGARETQYF,TGTGCCAGCAGCCTTCAAAGCGGGGGGGCTCGAGAGACCCAGTACTTC
TRBJ2-2,TRBV27,.,.,CASRPPSGELFF,TGTGCCAGCAGGCCTCCCTCCGGGGAGCTGTTTTTT
TRBJ2-5,TRBV7-6,few,.,CASSLAPAGRQETQYF,TGTGCCAGCAGCTTAGCACCGGCAGGCCGACAAGAGACCCAGTACTTC
TRBJ2-3,TRBV7-2,many,.,CASSLEAGRRDTQYF,TGTGCCAGCAGCTTAGAGGCAGGGAGGAGAGATACGCAGTATTTT
TRBJ2-5,TRBV11-3,many,.,CASSLTNQETQYF,TGTGCCAGCAGCCTGACAAACCAAGAGACCCAGTACTTC
TRBJ1-1,TRBV5-1,few,.,CASSLDRPGTEAFF,TGCGCCAGCAGCTTGGATAGGCCGGGGACTGAAGCTTTCTTT
TRBJ1-4,TRBV7-6,many,.,CASSLGTATNEKLFF,TGTGCCAGCAGCTTAGGGACAGCAACTAATGAAAAACTGTTTTTT
TRBJ1-1,TRBV6-6,few,TRBD1,CASSGVTGSTEAFF,TGTGCCAGCAGTGGAGTGACAGGGTCGACTGAAGCTTTCTTT
TRBJ1-6,TRBV20-1,many,TRBD1,CSARDRGGRNSPLHF,TGCAGTGCGCGAGACAGGGGAGGAAGGAATTCACCCCTCCACTTT
TRBJ1-3,TRBV7-9,many,.,CASSRTEHTIYF,TGTGCCAGCAGCCGGACGGAACACACCATATATTTT
TRBJ1-4,TRBV7-8,many,.,CASKKMGEGREKLFF,TGTGCCAGCAAAAAAATGGGGGAGGGGAGAGAAAAACTGTTTTTT
TRBJ1-1,TRBV20-1,many,.,CSASRGGINTEAFF,TGCAGTGCTAGTCGAGGGGGAATTAACACTGAAGCTTTCTTT
TRBJ1-1,TRBV11-2,many,.,CASSLDGAWGTEAFF,TGTGCCAGCAGCTTAGATGGGGCGTGGGGGACTGAAGCTTTCTTT
TRBJ2-1,TRBV6-2/TRBV6-3,.,.,CASARGNNAEQFF,TGTGCCAGCGCCCGGGGAAACAATGCTGAGCAGTTCTTC
TRBJ2-5,TRBV29-1,few,.,CSVGPLGLETQYF,TGCAGCGTTGGACCCCTTGGGCTAGAGACCCAGTACTTC
TRBJ2-1,TRBV19,many,.,CASSMFQRGAKEFF,TGTGCCAGTAGTATGTTTCAAAGGGGGGCTAAGGAGTTCTTC
TRBJ2-7,TRBV6-2/TRBV6-3,many,.,CASSYSGVDKQYF,TGTGCCAGCAGTTACAGCGGAGTTGATAAGCAGTACTTC
TRBJ1-5,TRBV2,many,TRBD1,CASSRDREYSPQHF,TGTGCCAGCAGTCGAGACAGGGAATATTCCCCCCAGCATTTT
TRBJ2-2,TRBV7-2,many,TRBD2,CASTEASGGTGELFF,TGTGCCAGCACCGAGGCCAGCGGGGGGACCGGGGAGCTGTTTTTT
TRBJ2-4,TRBV5-1,.,.,CASSLDGEENIQYF,TGCGCCAGCAGCTTGGACGGGGAAGAAAACATTCAGTACTTC
TRBJ2-5,TRBV6-2/TRBV6-3,many,.,CASSGFRNQYQETQYF,TGTGCCAGCAGTGGATTCAGGAACCAATACCAAGAGACCCAGTACTTC
TRBJ2-7,TRBV29-1,.,.,CSAQRGAYEQYF,TGCAGCGCACAAAGGGGGGCCTACGAGCAGTACTTC
TRBJ2-1,TRBV7-3,many,.,CASSPQHTGSDEQFF,TGTGCCAGCAGCCCACAACACACAGGGTCAGATGAGCAGTTCTTC
TRBJ1-6,TRBV12-3/TRBV12-4,few,.,CASSLGAGPMSPLHF,TGTGCCAGCAGTCTCGGGGCTGGACCTATGTCACCCCTCCACTTT
TRBJ2-5,TRBV7-9,many,TRBD2,CASSLKRGTSQETQYF,TGTGCCAGCAGCTTAAAGCGGGGGACCTCCCAAGAGACCCAGTACTTC
TRBJ2-3,TRBV6-2/TRBV6-3,few,.,CASSKGTLDTQYF,TGTGCCAGCAGCAAAGGGACCCTGGATACGCAGTATTTT
TRBJ1-2,TRBV7-9,few,TRBD1,CASSFVGDRASDGYTF,TGTGCCAGCAGCTTCGTAGGCGACAGGGCCTCCGATGGCTACACCTTC
TRBJ2-2,TRBV7-2,many,TRBD2,CASSSLAGGLNTGELFF,TGTGCCAGCAGCTCCTTAGCGGGGGGGCTGAACACCGGGGAGCTGTTTTTT
TRBJ1-1,TRBV7-3,many,.,CASSLMVRSEAFF,TGTGCCAGCAGCTTAATGGTTCGGTCTGAAGCTTTCTTT
TRBJ2-7,TRBV7-2,many,.,CASSLDIGPNEQYF,TGTGCCAGCAGCTTAGATATCGGCCCAAACGAGCAGTACTTC
TRBJ2-1,TRBV29-1,.,TRBD1,CSVEGTGNEQFF,TGCAGCGTTGAGGGGACAGGCAATGAGCAGTTCTTC
TRBJ1-1,TRBV5-4,few,TRBD1,CASSLGTGGDSVNTEAFF,TGTGCCAGCAGCTTGGGGACAGGGGGCGACTCAGTGAACACTGAAGCTTTCTTT
TRBJ1-5,TRBV6-2/TRBV6-3,many,.,CASSDENYQPQHF,TGTGCCAGCAGTGATGAGAATTATCAGCCCCAGCATTTT
TRBJ2-2,TRBV2,many,.,CASSEYIGVGRAGELFF,TGTGCCAGCAGTGAATATATCGGGGTCGGCAGGGCCGGGGAGCTGTTTTTT
TRBJ2-3,TRBV7-9,few,.,CASSFGTLSDTQYF,TGTGCCAGCAGCTTCGGGACACTATCTGATACGCAGTATTTT
TRBJ1-5,TRBV29-1,few,.,CSVRDSGQPQHF,TGCAGCGTTCGGGATTCCGGGCAGCCCCAGCATTTT
TRBJ2-3,TRBV7-2,many,TRBD2,CASSHGRLAGRTDTQYF,TGTGCCAGCAGTCACGGGCGACTAGCGGGTCGCACAGATACGCAGTATTTT
TRBJ1-1,TRBV19,.,.,CASSSGRQNTEAFF,TGTGCCAGTAGTTCTGGACGGCAGAACACTGAAGCTTTCTTT
TRBJ2-7,TRBV7-2,many,.,CASSLEGPVYEQYF,TGTGCCAGCAGCTTAGAGGGCCCTGTGTACGAGCAGTACTTC
TRBJ1-1,TRBV7-2,many,TRBD1,CASSPAAGGTEAFF,TGTGCCAGCAGCCCAGCGGCAGGGGGCACTGAAGCTTTCTTT
TRBJ2-1,TRBV7-2,many,.,CASSLGPTRSYNEQFF,TGTGCCAGCAGCCTCGGGCCGACTCGTTCCTACAATGAGCAGTTCTTC
TRBJ1-1,TRBV11-2,many,.,CASSSLMAVPTEAFF,TGTGCCAGCAGCTCCCTTATGGCAGTTCCTACTGAAGCTTTCTTT
TRBJ1-1,TRBV19,many,.,CASSPLGRGGTEAFF,TGTGCCAGTAGTCCCCTCGGAAGGGGCGGCACTGAAGCTTTCTTT
TRBJ1-2,TRBV7-9,many,.,CASSFADYGYTF,TGTGCCAGCAGCTTTGCGGACTATGGCTACACCTTC